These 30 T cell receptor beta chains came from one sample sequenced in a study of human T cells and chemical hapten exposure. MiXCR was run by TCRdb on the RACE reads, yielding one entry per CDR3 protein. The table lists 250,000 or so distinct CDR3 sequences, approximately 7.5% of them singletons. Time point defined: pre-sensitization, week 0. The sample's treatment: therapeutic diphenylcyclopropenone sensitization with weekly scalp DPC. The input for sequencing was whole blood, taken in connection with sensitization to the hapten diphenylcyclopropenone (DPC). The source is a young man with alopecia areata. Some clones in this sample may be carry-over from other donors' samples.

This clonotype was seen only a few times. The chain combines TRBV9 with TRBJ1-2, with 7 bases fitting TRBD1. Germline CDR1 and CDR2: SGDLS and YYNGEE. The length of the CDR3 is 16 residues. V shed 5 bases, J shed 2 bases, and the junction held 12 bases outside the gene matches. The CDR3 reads CASSKVGQLGNYGYTF. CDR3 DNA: TGTGCCAGCAGTAAAGTGGGACAGCTAGGAAACTATGGCTACACCTTC.

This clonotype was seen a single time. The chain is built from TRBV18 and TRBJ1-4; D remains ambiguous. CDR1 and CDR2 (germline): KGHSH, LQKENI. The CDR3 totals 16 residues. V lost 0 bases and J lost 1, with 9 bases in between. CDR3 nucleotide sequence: TGTGCCAGCTCACCACCATCGGGGTTAACTAATGAAAAACTGTTTTTT. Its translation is CASSPPSGLTNEKLFF.

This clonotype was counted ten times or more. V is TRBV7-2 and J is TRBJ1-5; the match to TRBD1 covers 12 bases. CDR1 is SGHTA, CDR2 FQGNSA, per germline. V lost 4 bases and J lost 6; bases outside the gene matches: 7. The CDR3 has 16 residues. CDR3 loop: CASSSTGTGGGQPQHF. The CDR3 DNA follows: TGTGCCAGCAGCTCCACCGGGACAGGGGGCGGTCAGCCCCAGCATTTT.

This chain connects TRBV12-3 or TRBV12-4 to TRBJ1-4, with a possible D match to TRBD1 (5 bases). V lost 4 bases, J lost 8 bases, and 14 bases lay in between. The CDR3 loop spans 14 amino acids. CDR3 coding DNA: TGTGCCAGCAGTTGGGCTGGAGCAGGGGAAAAACTGTTTTTT. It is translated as CASSWAGAGEKLFF.

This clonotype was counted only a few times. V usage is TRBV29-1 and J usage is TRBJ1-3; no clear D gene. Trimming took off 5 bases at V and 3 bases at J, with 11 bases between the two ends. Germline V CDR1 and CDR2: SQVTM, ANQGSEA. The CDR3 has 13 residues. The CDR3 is CSVRGRIGNTIYF. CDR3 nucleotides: TGCAGCGTTCGAGGCCGGATTGGAAACACCATATATTTT.

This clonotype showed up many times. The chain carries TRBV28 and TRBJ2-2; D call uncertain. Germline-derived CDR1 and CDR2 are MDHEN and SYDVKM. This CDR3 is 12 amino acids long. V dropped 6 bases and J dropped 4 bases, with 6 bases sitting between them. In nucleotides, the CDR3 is TGTGCCAGCAGCCCAGCCACCGGGGAGCTGTTTTTT. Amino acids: CASSPATGELFF. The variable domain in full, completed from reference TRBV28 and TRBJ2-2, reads DVKVTQSSRYLVKRTGEKVFLECVQDMDHENMFWYRQDPGLGLRLIYFSYDVKMKEKGDIPEGYSVSREKKERFSLILESASTNQTSMYLCASSPATGELFFGEGSRLTVL.

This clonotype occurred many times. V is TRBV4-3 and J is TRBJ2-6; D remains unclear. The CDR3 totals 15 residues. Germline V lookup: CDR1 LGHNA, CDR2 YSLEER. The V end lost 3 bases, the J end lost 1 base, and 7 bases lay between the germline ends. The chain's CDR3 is CASSHEASGANVLTF. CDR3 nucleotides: TGCGCCAGCAGCCATGAGGCTTCTGGGGCCAACGTCCTGACTTTC.

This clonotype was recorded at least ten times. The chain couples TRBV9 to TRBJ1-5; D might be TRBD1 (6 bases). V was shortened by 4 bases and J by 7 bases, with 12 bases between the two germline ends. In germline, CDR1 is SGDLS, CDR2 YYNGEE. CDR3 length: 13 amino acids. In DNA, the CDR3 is TGTGCCAGCAGCCGGGGGCCGGCCCAGCCCCAGCATTTT. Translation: CASSRGPAQPQHF.

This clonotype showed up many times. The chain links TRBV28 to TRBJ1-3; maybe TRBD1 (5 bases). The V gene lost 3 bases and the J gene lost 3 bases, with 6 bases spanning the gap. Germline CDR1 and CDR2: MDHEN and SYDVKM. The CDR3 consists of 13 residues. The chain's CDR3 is CASSLGGGNTIYF. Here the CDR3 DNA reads TGTGCCAGCAGTTTGGGGGGTGGAAACACCATATATTTT.

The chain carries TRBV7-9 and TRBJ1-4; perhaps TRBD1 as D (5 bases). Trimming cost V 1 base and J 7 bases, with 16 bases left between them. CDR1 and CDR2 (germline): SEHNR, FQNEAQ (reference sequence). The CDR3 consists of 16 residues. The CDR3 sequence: CASSLGSGQGGEKLFF. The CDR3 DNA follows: TGTGCCAGCAGCTTAGGTTCTGGCCAGGGTGGTGAAAAACTGTTTTTT.

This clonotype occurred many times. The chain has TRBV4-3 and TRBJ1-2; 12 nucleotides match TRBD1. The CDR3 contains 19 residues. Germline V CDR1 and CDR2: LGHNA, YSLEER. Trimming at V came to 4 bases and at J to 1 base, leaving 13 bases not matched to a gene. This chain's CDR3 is CASSRSIPGQGALNYGYTF. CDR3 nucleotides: TGCGCCAGCAGCCGCTCAATTCCGGGACAGGGGGCTCTTAACTATGGCTACACCTTC.

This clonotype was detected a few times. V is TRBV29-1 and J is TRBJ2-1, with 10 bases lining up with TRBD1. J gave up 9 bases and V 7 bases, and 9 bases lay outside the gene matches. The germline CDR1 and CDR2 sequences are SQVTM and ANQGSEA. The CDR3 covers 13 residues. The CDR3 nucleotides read TGCAGCGCACGGGACAGGGGCTCCATTGAGCAGTTCTTC. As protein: CSARDRGSIEQFF.

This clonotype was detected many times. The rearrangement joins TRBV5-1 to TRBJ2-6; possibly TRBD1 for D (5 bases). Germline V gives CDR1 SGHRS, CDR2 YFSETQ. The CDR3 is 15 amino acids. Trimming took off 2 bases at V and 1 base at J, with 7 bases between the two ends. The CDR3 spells CASSFTGSGANVLTF. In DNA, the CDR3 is TGCGCCAGCAGCTTCACAGGATCTGGGGCCAACGTCCTGACTTTC.

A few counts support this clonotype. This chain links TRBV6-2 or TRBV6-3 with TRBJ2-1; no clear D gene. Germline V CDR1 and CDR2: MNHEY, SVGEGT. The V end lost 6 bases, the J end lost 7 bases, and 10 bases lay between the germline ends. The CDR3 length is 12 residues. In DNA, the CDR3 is TGTGCCAGCAGCCGCTCACTAAATGAGCAGTTCTTC. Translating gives CASSRSLNEQFF.

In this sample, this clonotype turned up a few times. The CDR3 coding sequence is TGTGCCAGCAGCCCCGGACAGGTCGGGGCCAACGTCCTGACTTTC. Protein: CASSPGQVGANVLTF. The V gene is TRBV6-5, the J gene TRBJ2-6; 7 bases match TRBD1. The CDR3 runs 15 residues. The trim removed 6 bases at V and 4 bases at J, leaving 6 bases unmatched. The germline gives CDR1 MNHEY, CDR2 SVGAGI.

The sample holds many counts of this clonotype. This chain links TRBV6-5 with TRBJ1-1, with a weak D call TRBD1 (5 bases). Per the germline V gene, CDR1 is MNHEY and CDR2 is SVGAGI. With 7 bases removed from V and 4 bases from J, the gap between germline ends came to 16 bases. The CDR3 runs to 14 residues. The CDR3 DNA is TGTGCCAGCAACTACCTCGCGGGGGGCACTGAAGCTTTCTTT. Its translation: CASNYLAGGTEAFF.

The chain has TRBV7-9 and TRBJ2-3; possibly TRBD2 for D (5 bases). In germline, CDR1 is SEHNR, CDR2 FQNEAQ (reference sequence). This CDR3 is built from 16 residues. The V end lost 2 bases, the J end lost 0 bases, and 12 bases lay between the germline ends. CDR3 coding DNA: TGTGCCAGCAGCTTATTCGGGGTGGTAAGCACAGATACGCAGTATTTT. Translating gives CASSLFGVVSTDTQYF.

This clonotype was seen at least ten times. The CDR3 DNA is TGTGCCAGCAGCGTAGTTGGGGGCTCGGCAGATACGCAGTATTTT. Translating gives CASSVVGGSADTQYF. The rearrangement joins TRBV9 to TRBJ2-3; possible D gene TRBD1, 6 bases. V lost 0 bases to trimming and J lost 4 bases, with 12 bases between them. The CDR3 spans 15 residues. The germline V gene has CDR1 SGDLS and CDR2 YYNGEE.

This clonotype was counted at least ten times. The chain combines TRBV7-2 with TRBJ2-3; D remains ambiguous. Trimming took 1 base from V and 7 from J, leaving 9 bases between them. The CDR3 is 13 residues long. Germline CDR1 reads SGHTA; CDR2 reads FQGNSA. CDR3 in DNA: TGTGCCAGCAGCTTAGGGTCCCAAAATACGCAGTATTTT. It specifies CASSLGSQNTQYF.

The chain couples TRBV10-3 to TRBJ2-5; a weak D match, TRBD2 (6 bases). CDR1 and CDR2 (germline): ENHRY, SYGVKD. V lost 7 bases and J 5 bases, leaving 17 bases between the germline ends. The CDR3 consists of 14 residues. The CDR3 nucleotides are TGTGCCATCACCGAAGGAGGGGCGGTGGAGACCCAGTACTTC. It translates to CAITEGGAVETQYF.

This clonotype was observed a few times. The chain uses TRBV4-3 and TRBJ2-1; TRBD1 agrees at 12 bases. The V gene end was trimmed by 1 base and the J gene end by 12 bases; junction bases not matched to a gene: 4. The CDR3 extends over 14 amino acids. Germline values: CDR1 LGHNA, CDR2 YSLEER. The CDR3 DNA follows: TGCGCCAGCAGCCAAGTCCGGGACAGGGGGCGGCAGTTCTTC. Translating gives CASSQVRDRGRQFF.

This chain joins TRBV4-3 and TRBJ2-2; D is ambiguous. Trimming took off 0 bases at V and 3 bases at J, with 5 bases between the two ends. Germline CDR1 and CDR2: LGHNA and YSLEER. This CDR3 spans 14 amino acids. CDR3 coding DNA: TGCGCCAGCAGCCAAGAGGGCTACACCGGGGAGCTGTTTTTT. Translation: CASSQEGYTGELFF.

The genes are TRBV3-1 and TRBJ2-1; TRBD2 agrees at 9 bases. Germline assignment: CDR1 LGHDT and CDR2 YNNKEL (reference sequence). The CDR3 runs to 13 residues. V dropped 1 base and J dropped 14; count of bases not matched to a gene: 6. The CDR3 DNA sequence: TGTGCCAGCAGCCAAGCCAGCGGGGGGACAAAGTTCTTC. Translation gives CASSQASGGTKFF.

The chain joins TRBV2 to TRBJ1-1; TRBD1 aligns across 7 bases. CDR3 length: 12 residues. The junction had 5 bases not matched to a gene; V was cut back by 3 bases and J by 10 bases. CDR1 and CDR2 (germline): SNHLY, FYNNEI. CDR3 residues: CASSEGTEGAFF. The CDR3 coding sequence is TGTGCCAGCAGTGAGGGGACAGAGGGAGCTTTCTTT.

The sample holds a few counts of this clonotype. DNA of the CDR3: TGTGCCAGCTTGGGTATTGCAGATACGCAGTATTTT. It translates to CASLGIADTQYF. This chain links TRBV6-6 with TRBJ2-3; D unclear. Between the trimmed V and J ends, which lost 8 bases and 4 bases, there was a span of 10 bases. The germline V gene has CDR1 MNHNY and CDR2 SVGAGI (reference sequence). This CDR3 is 12 amino acids long.

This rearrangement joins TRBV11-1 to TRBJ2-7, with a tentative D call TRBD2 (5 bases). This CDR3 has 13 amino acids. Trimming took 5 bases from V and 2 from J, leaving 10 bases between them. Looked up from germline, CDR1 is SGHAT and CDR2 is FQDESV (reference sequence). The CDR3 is CASSGGYTYEQYV. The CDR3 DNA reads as TGTGCCAGCAGCGGAGGCTATACCTACGAGCAGTACGTC.

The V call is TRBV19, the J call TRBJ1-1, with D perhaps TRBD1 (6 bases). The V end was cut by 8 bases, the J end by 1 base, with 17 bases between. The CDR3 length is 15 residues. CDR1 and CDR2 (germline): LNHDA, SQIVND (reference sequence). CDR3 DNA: TGTGCCAGTCACGACCCGAGGGGGGGGAACACTGAAGCTTTCTTT. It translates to CASHDPRGGNTEAFF.

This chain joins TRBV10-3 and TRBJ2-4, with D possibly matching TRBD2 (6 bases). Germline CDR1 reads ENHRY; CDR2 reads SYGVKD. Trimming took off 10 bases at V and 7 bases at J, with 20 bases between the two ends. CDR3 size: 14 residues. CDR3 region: CATKPAGTGNIQYF. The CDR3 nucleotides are TGTGCCACCAAACCCGCCGGGACTGGCAACATTCAGTACTTC.

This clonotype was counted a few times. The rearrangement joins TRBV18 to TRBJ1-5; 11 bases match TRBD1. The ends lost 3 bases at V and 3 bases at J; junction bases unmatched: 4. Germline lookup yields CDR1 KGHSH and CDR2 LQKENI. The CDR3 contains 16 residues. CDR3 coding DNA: TGTGCCAGCTCACCCACGGACAGGGGGCCCAATCAGCCCCAGCATTTT. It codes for CASSPTDRGPNQPQHF.

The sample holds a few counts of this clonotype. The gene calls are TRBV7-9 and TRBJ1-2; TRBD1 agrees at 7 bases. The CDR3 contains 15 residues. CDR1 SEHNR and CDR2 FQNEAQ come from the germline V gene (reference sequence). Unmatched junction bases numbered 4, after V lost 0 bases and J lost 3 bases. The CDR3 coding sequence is TGTGCCAGCAGCTTAGCCGGGACAGCTTACTATGGCTACACCTTC. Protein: CASSLAGTAYYGYTF. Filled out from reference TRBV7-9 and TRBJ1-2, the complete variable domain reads DTGVSQNPRHKITKRGQNVTFRCDPISEHNRLYWYRQTLGQGPEFLTYFQNEAQLEKSRLLSDRFSAERPKGSFSTLEIQRTEQGDSAMYLCASSLAGTAYYGYTFGSGTRLTVV.